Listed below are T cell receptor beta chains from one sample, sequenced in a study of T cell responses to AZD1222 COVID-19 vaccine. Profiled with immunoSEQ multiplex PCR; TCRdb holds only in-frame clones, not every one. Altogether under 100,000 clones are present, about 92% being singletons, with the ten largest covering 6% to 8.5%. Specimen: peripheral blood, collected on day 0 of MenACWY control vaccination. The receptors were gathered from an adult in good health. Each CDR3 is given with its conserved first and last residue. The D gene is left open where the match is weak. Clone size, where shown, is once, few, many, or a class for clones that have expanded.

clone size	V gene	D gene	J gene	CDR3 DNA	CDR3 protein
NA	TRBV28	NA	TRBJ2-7	TGTGCCAGCAGGACAGGATCCTACGAGCAGTACTTC	CASRTGSYEQYF
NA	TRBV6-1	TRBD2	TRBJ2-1	TGTGCCAGCAGTGAAGAGCTAGCGGGTAGCTACAATGAGCAGTTCTTC	CASSEELAGSYNEQFF
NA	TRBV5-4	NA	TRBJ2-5	TGTGCCAGCAGCTTGGGCGGGGTAAACCAAGAGACCCAGTACTTC	CASSLGGVNQETQYF
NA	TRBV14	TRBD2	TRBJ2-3	TGTGCCAGCAGCCACGGACTAGCCAATACGCAGTATTTT	CASSHGLANTQYF
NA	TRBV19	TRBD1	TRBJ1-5	TGTGCCAGTACCGCGCTCCGGGACAGGGGGTATGGCAATCAGCCCCAGCATTTT	CASTALRDRGYGNQPQHF
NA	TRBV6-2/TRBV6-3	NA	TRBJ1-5	TGTGCCAGCAGTCCCGGGGGGGGGATCGGCAATCAGCCCCAGCATTTT	CASSPGGGIGNQPQHF
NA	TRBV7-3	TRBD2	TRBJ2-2	TGTGCCAGCAGCCCGACTAGCGGGGACACCGGGGAGCTGTTTTTT	CASSPTSGDTGELFF
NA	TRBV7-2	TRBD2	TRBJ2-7	TGTGCCAGCAGCTTGGGTCTAGCGGGAGGAAGGTACGAGCAGTACTTC	CASSLGLAGGRYEQYF
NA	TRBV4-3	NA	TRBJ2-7	TGCGCCAGCAGCCAAGAAGGCAGGGCCTACGAGCAGTACTTC	CASSQEGRAYEQYF
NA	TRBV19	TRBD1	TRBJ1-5	TGTGCCAGTAGTATAGCAGGGGGGGCCGGTCAGCCCCAGCATTTT	CASSIAGGAGQPQHF
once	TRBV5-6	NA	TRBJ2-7	TGTGCCAGCAGCCGTCGACAAAAAAACTACGAGCAGTACTTC	CASSRRQKNYEQYF
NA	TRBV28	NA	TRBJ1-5	TGTGCCAGCAGATCCCCAGGTTTGAAACAGCCCCAGCATTTT	CASRSPGLKQPQHF
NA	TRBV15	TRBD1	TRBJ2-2	TGTGCCACCAGCAGAGATGGCGGGGGACAGGGTTACACCGGGGAGCTGTTTTTT	CATSRDGGGQGYTGELFF
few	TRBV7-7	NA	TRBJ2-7	TGTGCCAGCAGCTTATTCGGGGGATACGAGCAGTACTTC	CASSLFGGYEQYF
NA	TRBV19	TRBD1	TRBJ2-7	TGTGCCAGTAGTATTAGCCCGGGACAGGGGGACGAGCAGTACTTC	CASSISPGQGDEQYF
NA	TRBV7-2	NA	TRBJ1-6	TGTGCCAGCAGCCCCGGGGACGGGTGGTCCTATAATTCACCCCTCCACTTT	CASSPGDGWSYNSPLHF
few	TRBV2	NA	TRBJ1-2	TGTGCCAGCAGTACGAACTATGGCTACACCTTC	CASSTNYGYTF
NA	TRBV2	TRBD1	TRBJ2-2	TGTGCCAGCACCGAAGGGACAGGGTACACCGGGGAGCTGTTTTTT	CASTEGTGYTGELFF
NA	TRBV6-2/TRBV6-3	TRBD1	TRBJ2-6	TGTGCCAGCAGTTACGGTATGACAGGGTACTCTGGGGCCAACGTCCTGACTTTC	CASSYGMTGYSGANVLTF
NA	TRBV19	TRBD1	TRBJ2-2	TGTGCCAGTAGTAGAGCCCGGACAGGGCGCACCGGGGAGCTGTTTTTT	CASSRARTGRTGELFF
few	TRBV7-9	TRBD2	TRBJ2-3	TGTGCCAGCAGTAATCGGGCGGGGGGGAGTGCGGATACGCAGTATTTT	CASSNRAGGSADTQYF
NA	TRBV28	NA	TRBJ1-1	TGTGCCAGCAGCTATTACGGGTTTGAAGCTTTCTTT	CASSYYGFEAFF
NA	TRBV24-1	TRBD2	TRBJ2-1	TGTGCCACCAGTGATTTCGGGACGGGAGGCAATGAGCAGTTCTTC	CATSDFGTGGNEQFF
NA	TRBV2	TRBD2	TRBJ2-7	TGTGCCAGCAGCCTAGGACTAGCGGGCCGTAACTCCTACGAGCAGTACTTC	CASSLGLAGRNSYEQYF